This T cell receptor beta chain comes out of a study of graft-versus-host responses after intestinal transplantation. Study details: As for transplant type, recipients had multivisceral, liver-intestinal, or isolated intestinal grafts. Overall study results and limits: High graft-versus-host to host-versus-graft clonal ratios were seen in allografts of patients with graft-donor T cell macrochimerism. Present in recipient marrow, GvH clones included some that appeared first in ileum or blood. The highest levels of circulating GvH clones went along with early declines in HvG clones after transplant.

Profiled with immunoSEQ multiplex PCR; TCRdb holds only in-frame clones, not every one. Altogether 80,000 to 100,000 clones are present, roughly nine tenths being singletons, with the ten largest covering around 0.15%. This CDR3 spans 15 amino acids. V lost 0 bases, J lost 0 bases, and 11 bases lay in between. The germline gives CDR1 GTSNPN, CDR2 SVGIG (reference sequence). A remark on this clone: The antigen remains undetermined.

The TCR comes from a human donor who received an intestinal transplant. The sequenced sample was unstimulated CD4+ T cells sorted from spleen or lymph node cells, obtained before intestinal transplant. The J gene is TRBJ1-1, the V gene TRBV30; TRBD1 is a possible D gene (6 bases). DNA of the CDR3: TGTGCCTGGAGTGTACAGGGTACAGTGAACACTGAAGCTTTCTTT. Residues: CAWSVQGTVNTEAFF. Full variable domain (outside the CDR3, taken from reference TRBV30 and TRBJ1-1): SQTIHQWPATLVQPVGSPLSLECTVEGTSNPNLYWYRQAAGRGLQLLFYSVGIGQISSEVPQNLSASRPQDRQFILSSKKLLLSDSGFYLCAWSVQGTVNTEAFFGQGTRLTVV.